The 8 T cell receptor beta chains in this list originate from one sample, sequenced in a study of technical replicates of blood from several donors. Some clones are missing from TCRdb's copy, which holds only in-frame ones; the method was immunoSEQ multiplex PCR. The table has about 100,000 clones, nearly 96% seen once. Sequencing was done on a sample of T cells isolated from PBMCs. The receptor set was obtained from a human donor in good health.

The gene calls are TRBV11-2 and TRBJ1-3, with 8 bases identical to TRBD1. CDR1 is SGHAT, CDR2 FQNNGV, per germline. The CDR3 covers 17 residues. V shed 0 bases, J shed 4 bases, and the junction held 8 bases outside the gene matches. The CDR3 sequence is CASSLDLRTGIGNTIYF. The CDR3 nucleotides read TGTGCCAGCAGCTTAGATCTGCGGACAGGGATCGGAAACACCATATATTTT.

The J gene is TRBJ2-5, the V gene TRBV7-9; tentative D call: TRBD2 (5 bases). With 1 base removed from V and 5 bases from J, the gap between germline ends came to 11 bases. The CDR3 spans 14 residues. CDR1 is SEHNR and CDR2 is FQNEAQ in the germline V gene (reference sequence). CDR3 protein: CASSLVGRGETQYF. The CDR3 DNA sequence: TGTGCCAGCAGCTTAGTGGGTCGCGGGGAGACCCAGTACTTC.

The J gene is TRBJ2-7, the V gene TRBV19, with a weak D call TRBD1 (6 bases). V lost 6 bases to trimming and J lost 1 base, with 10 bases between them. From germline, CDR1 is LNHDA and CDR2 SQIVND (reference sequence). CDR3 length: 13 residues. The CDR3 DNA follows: TGTGCCAGTAGAGTACAGGGTTCCTACGAGCAGTACTTC. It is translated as CASRVQGSYEQYF.

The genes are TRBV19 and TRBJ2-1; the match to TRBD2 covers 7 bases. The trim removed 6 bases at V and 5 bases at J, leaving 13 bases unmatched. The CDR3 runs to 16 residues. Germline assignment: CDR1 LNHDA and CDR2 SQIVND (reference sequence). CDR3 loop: CASRTLKAGLNNEQFF. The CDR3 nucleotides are TGTGCCAGTAGAACCCTTAAGGCGGGACTAAACAATGAGCAGTTCTTC.

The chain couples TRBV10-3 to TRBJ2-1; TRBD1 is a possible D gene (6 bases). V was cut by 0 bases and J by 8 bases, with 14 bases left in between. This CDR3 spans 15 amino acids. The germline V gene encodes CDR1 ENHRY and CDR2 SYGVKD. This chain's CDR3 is CAISESGPGADEQFF. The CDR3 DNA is TGTGCCATCAGTGAGTCTGGCCCAGGGGCCGATGAGCAGTTCTTC.

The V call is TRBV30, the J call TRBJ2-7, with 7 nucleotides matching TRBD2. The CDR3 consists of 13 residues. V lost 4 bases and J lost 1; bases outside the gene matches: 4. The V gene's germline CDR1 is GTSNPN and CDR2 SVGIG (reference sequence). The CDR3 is CAWNHGGSYEQYF. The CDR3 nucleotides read TGTGCCTGGAATCACGGGGGGTCCTACGAGCAGTACTTC. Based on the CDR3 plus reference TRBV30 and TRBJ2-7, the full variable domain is SQTIHQWPATLVQPVGSPLSLECTVEGTSNPNLYWYRQAAGRGLQLLFYSVGIGQISSEVPQNLSASRPQDRQFILSSKKLLLSDSGFYLCAWNHGGSYEQYFGPGTRLTVT.

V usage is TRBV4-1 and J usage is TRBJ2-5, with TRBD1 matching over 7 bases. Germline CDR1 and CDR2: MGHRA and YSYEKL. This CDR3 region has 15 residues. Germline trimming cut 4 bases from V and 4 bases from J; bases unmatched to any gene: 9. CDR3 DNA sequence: TGCGCCAGCAGCCGTGACAGGGATATGGGAGAGACCCAGTACTTC. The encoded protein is CASSRDRDMGETQYF.

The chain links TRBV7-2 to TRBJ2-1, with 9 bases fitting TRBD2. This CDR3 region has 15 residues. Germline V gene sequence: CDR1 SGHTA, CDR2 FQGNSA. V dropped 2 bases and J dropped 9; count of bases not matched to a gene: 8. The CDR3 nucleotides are TGTGCCAGCAGCTTAATGCGCGGGGGGGCTCTTGAGCAGTTCTTC. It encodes CASSLMRGGALEQFF.